This T cell receptor (beta chain) derives from a study of PD-1 blockade in classical Hodgkin lymphoma. Overall study results and limits: Repertoire difference causes, possibly disease activity or prior therapy, remain undefined.

Following autologous stem cell transplantation, relapse occurred in every patient, and exposure to brentuximab vedotin varied. Concerning this clone: Its antigen is as yet unknown.

This table comes from immunoSEQ multiplex PCR, and its TCRdb copy is limited to in-frame clones, with some not included. This sample has fewer than 75,000 clones, with 70% to 90% found just once. The source is a human donor with classical Hodgkin lymphoma. The sequencing used peripheral blood mononuclear cells (PBMCs), collected before the second cycle of nivolumab.

The CDR3 protein is CASSIGRENIQYF. CDR3 coding DNA: TGCGCCAGCAGCATAGGAAGGGAAAACATTCAGTACTTC. The rearrangement links TRBV5-1 to TRBJ2-4; D gene ambiguous. With 4 bases removed from V and 5 bases from J, the gap between germline ends came to 10 bases. The CDR3 is 13 residues long. CDR1 is SGHRS and CDR2 is YFSETQ in the germline V gene.